These 21 T cell receptor beta chains were all obtained from the same sample, sequenced in a study of shared clonotypes between healthy human individuals. Selected positively for CCR7 and CD45RO-negative, naive CD8 cells excluded terminally differentiated effector memory CD45RA+ cells. The protocol was immunoSEQ multiplex PCR, while the TCRdb copy is restricted to in-frame clones and leaves out a portion. The sample carries roughly 890,000 clones, around 93% recorded once. The sequenced sample was naive CD8+ T cells sorted from blood. These receptors all stem from a man aged 25 to 45 in good health.

The CDR3: CASSFAGSDEQYF. CDR3 coding DNA: TGTGCCAGCAGTTTTGCCGGGAGCGACGAGCAGTACTTC. The J gene is TRBJ2-7, the V gene TRBV28; perhaps TRBD2 as D (6 bases). CDR1 MDHEN and CDR2 SYDVKM come from the germline V gene. V gave up 3 bases and J gave up 5 bases, with 11 bases separating them. CDR3 length equals 13 residues.

This clone was counted once. The rearrangement uses TRBV29-1 and TRBJ2-2; D may correspond to TRBD1 or TRBD2 (5 bases each). The germline V gene encodes CDR1 SQVTM and CDR2 ANQGSEA. V was cut by 6 bases and J by 13 bases, with 15 bases left in between. This CDR3 contains 11 residues. In DNA form, the CDR3 reads TGCAGCGTCGGGGCCTCCCGAGGGCTGTTTTTT. It translates to CSVGASRGLFF.

V and J are TRBV10-3 and TRBJ2-3, with D unresolved. Per germline, CDR1 ENHRY and CDR2 SYGVKD. The CDR3 is made up of 13 amino acids. V gave up 0 bases and J gave up 6 bases, with 7 bases separating them. The CDR3, as DNA: TGTGCCATCAGTGAGTCAGGGTGGGATACGCAGTATTTT. Encoded protein: CAISESGWDTQYF.

The rearrangement links TRBV5-1 to TRBJ2-7; the D call may be TRBD1 or TRBD2 (5 bases each). V was clipped by 0 bases and J by 0 bases, with 13 bases between them. This CDR3 spans 16 amino acids. Germline V gene lookup returns CDR1 SGHRS and CDR2 YFSETQ. The chain's CDR3 is CASSLDGTASSYEQYF. DNA for the CDR3: TGCGCCAGCAGCTTGGATGGGACGGCGAGCTCCTACGAGCAGTACTTC. Variable domain in full (rest from reference TRBV5-1 and TRBJ2-7): KAGVTQTPRYLIKTRGQQVTLSCSPISGHRSVSWYQQTPGQGLQFLFEYFSETQRNKGNFPGRFSGRQFSNSRSEMNVSTLELGDSALYLCASSLDGTASSYEQYFGPGTRLTVT.

This clone was counted at least ten times. This chain links TRBV10-2 with TRBJ2-1; TRBD2 aligns across 10 bases. The CDR3 loop spans 17 amino acids. CDR1 WSHSY and CDR2 SAAADI come from the germline V gene. J lost 3 bases, V lost 3 bases, and 8 bases had no gene match. CDR3: CASSDVTSGTHYNEQFF. CDR3 DNA sequence: TGCGCCAGCAGTGATGTAACTAGCGGGACCCACTACAATGAGCAGTTCTTC.

Written as DNA, the CDR3 is TGTGCCAGCACCCTCACAGGAAATGAAAAACTGTTTTTT. This codes for CASTLTGNEKLFF. The gene calls are TRBV7-9 and TRBJ1-4, with D maybe TRBD1 (5 bases). V lost 7 bases, J lost 5 bases, and 11 bases lay in between. The CDR3 covers 13 residues. Germline assignment: CDR1 SEHNR and CDR2 FQNEAQ (reference sequence).

The chain carries TRBV13 and TRBJ2-4, with D maybe TRBD2 (6 bases). Trimming shortened V by 2 bases and J by 7 bases, and 24 bases separated the two germline ends. This CDR3 has 18 amino acids. Germline V gives CDR1 PRHDT, CDR2 FYEKMQ (reference sequence). CDR3 in amino acids: CASSLTGPGLWEGNIQYF. DNA of the CDR3: TGTGCCAGCAGCTTAACTGGTCCGGGACTTTGGGAAGGTAACATTCAGTACTTC.

This chain uses TRBV7-9 with TRBJ1-2; TRBD1 matches 8 bases. The V gene's germline CDR1 is SEHNR and CDR2 FQNEAQ (reference sequence). Trimming removed 4 bases from V and 6 bases from J; junction bases left unmatched: 7. The CDR3 consists of 14 residues. CDR3 nucleotides: TGTGCCAGCAGCTCGGACAGGGACCCCGATGGCTACACCTTC. Translation: CASSSDRDPDGYTF. Supplemented by reference TRBV7-9 and TRBJ1-2, the full variable domain reads DTGVSQNPRHKITKRGQNVTFRCDPISEHNRLYWYRQTLGQGPEFLTYFQNEAQLEKSRLLSDRFSAERPKGSFSTLEIQRTEQGDSAMYLCASSSDRDPDGYTFGSGTRLTVV.

The chain combines TRBV19 with TRBJ1-1; D is ambiguous. V was shortened by 3 bases and J by 4 bases, with 12 bases between the two germline ends. This CDR3 contains 14 residues. Germline V gene data show CDR1 as LNHDA and CDR2 as SQIVND (reference sequence). The CDR3 loop is CASSIRHGGTEAFF. In DNA form, the CDR3 reads TGTGCCAGTAGTATTCGTCATGGTGGCACTGAAGCTTTCTTT.

This chain connects TRBV6-1 to TRBJ1-5; D may be TRBD1 (6 bases). V gave up 10 bases and J gave up 7 bases, with 23 bases separating them. The CDR3 contains 15 residues. CDR1 and CDR2 from the germline V gene are MNHNS and SASEGT. CDR3 region: CAKSQPQGSNQPQHF. In DNA form, the CDR3 reads TGTGCCAAGTCTCAGCCCCAGGGGTCGAACCAGCCCCAGCATTTT.

This sequence joins TRBV10-3 and TRBJ2-7; D not resolved. The CDR3 consists of 13 residues. Germline loops: CDR1 ENHRY, CDR2 SYGVKD. Trimming shortened V by 7 bases and J by 1 base, and 11 bases separated the two germline ends. CDR3 in amino acids: CAITLENSYEQYF. As DNA, the CDR3 is TGTGCCATCACCCTAGAAAATTCCTACGAGCAGTACTTC.

V and J are TRBV14 and TRBJ2-5, with a tentative D call TRBD1 (5 bases). CDR1 and CDR2 from the germline V gene are SGHDN and FVKESK. V gave up 4 bases and J gave up 4 bases, with 13 bases separating them. The CDR3 consists of 14 residues. CDR3 sequence: CASSRGPSGETQYF. CDR3 nucleotide sequence: TGTGCCAGCAGCCGGGGCCCTTCAGGAGAGACCCAGTACTTC.

V gene TRBV5-3 combines with J gene TRBJ2-5; the D call may be TRBD1 or TRBD2 (5 bases each). TRBV5-3 is noted as an ORF with a role that remains uncertain. The V end was cut by 1 base, the J end by 2 bases, with 12 bases between. There are 15 residues in the CDR3. The CDR3 region has the DNA TGTGCCAGAAGCTTGTCTGGGGGTTTACAAGAGACCCAGTACTTC. This gives the protein CARSLSGGLQETQYF.

The chain joins TRBV14 to TRBJ2-1; D remains ambiguous. This CDR3 spans 12 amino acids. Germline values: CDR1 SGHDN, CDR2 FVKESK. Trimming left V 1 base short and J 7 bases short, with 5 bases between. The CDR3 sequence is CASSQGLNEQFF. The CDR3 DNA sequence: TGTGCCAGCAGCCAAGGGCTGAATGAGCAGTTCTTC.

The chain joins TRBV28 to TRBJ2-7; 9 nucleotides align to TRBD1. Germline CDR1 reads MDHEN; CDR2 reads SYDVKM. The CDR3 contains 18 residues. Trimming cost V 8 bases and J 4 bases; bases outside gene matches: 21. As DNA, the CDR3 is TGTGCCAGCGGCCCGGGACAGGGATTCTTAGGGTTTGATTACGAGCAGTACTTC. Its translation is CASGPGQGFLGFDYEQYF.

The chain uses TRBV15 and TRBJ1-1; D is possibly TRBD1 (5 bases). The CDR3 spans 14 residues. Per germline, CDR1 LNHNV and CDR2 YYDKDF (reference sequence). The ends were cut back, 3 bases at V and 0 bases at J, with 8 bases in the middle. CDR3 DNA sequence: TGTGCCACCAGCAGCTGGGGGATGAACACTGAAGCTTTCTTT. As protein: CATSSWGMNTEAFF.

The chain has TRBV5-1 and TRBJ2-7; the D gene is possibly TRBD2 (5 bases). Germline V CDR1 and CDR2: SGHRS, YFSETQ. The CDR3 is 14 amino acids. V was clipped by 4 bases and J by 6 bases, with 17 bases between them. The CDR3 nucleotides read TGCGCCAGCAGCCCGCCACAAATCGAGGGCGAGCAGTACTTC. It yields the protein CASSPPQIEGEQYF.

Concerning this clone: Other DNA variants within this sample encode the same CDR3. This chain joins TRBV9 and TRBJ2-7; D unresolved. Trimming removed 2 bases at V and 0 bases at J, with 6 bases between. The CDR3 runs 13 residues. Germline CDR1 reads SGDLS; CDR2 reads YYNGEE. This CDR3 is CASSVGNSYEQYF. CDR3 coding DNA: TGTGCCAGCAGCGTGGGAAACTCCTACGAGCAGTACTTC.

V is TRBV7-2 and J is TRBJ2-7, with D possibly matching TRBD2 (6 bases). The CDR3 is 13 residues long. V was shortened by 4 bases and J by 3 bases, with 10 bases between the two germline ends. From germline, CDR1 is SGHTA and CDR2 FQGNSA. The CDR3 loop reads CASSWGLHYEQYF. The CDR3 DNA reads TGTGCCAGCAGCTGGGGACTTCACTACGAGCAGTACTTC.

V gene TRBV7-9 combines with J gene TRBJ2-5; D gene unclear. V was cut by 4 bases and J by 4 bases, with 7 bases left in between. The germline V gene encodes CDR1 SEHNR and CDR2 FQNEAQ (reference sequence). The length of the CDR3 is 12 residues. CDR3 residues: CASSSETETQYF. CDR3 in DNA: TGTGCCAGCAGCTCAGAAACAGAGACCCAGTACTTC.

Of note for this clone: The sample has other DNA sequences that encode this CDR3 too. The chain combines TRBV7-9 with TRBJ1-2, with D hard to call. Per the germline V gene, CDR1 is SEHNR and CDR2 is FQNEAQ (reference sequence). This CDR3 has 13 residues. V lost 1 base and J 4 bases, leaving 7 bases between the germline ends. This CDR3 is CASSLGGSYGYTF. CDR3 nucleotides: TGTGCCAGCAGCTTAGGGGGATCCTATGGCTACACCTTC.